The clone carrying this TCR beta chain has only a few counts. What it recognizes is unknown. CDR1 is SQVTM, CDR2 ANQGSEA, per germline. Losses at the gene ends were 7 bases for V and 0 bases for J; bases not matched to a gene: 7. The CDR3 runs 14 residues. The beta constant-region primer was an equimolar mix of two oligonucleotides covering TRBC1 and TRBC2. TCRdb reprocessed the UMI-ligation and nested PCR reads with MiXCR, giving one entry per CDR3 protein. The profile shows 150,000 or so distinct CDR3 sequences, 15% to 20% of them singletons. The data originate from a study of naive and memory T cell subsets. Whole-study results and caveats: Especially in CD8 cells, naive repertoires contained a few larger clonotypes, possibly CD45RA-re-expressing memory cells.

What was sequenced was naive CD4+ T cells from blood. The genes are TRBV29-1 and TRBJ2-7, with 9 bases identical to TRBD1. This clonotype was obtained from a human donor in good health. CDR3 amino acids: CSAGGQGISYEQYF. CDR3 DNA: TGCAGCGCCGGGGGACAGGGCATCTCCTACGAGCAGTACTTC.